The rows below give T cell receptor beta chains drawn from one sample of a study of graft-versus-host responses after intestinal transplantation. Only in-frame clones appear in the TCRdb table, and some are missing; sequencing was by immunoSEQ multiplex PCR. The sample yields some 16,000 clones, approximately 79% seen once. The sample was ileum tissue, taken 17 days after transplant. All receptors derive from a human patient who received an intestinal transplant, so some T cells may come from the graft donor. CDR3s include the opening cysteine and the closing phenylalanine or tryptophan. A D gene is named only where the DNA matches it firmly. Clone size is not always given. Where it is, it says once, few, many or a class for expanded clones.

TRBD1	.	TRBV5-1	TRBJ2-6	18	CASSLEGQGARGANVLTF	TGCGCCAGCAGCCTTGAGGGACAGGGGGCAAGAGGGGCCAACGTCCTGACTTTC
.	.	TRBV19	TRBJ1-2	13	CATSKTGLIGYTF	TGTGCCACCTCCAAAACAGGGCTAATTGGCTACACCTTC
TRBD2	.	TRBV10-1	TRBJ2-7	13	CARSALADYEQYF	TGCGCCAGGTCGGCCCTAGCGGACTACGAGCAGTACTTC
.	.	TRBV9	TRBJ1-3	15	CASSVAEGAGNTIYF	TGTGCCAGCAGCGTAGCTGAGGGAGCTGGAAACACCATATATTTT
.	.	TRBV7-9	TRBJ2-1	13	CASSLGLGSEQFF	TGTGCCAGCAGCTTAGGACTAGGTTCTGAGCAGTTCTTC
TRBD2	once	TRBV27	TRBJ2-4	17	CASRRLAGEGAKNIQYF	TGTGCCAGCAGGAGACTAGCGGGGGAGGGGGCCAAAAACATTCAGTACTTC
.	.	TRBV11-2	TRBJ2-7	14	CASSFWSSTDEQYF	TGTGCCAGCAGCTTTTGGTCCTCCACAGACGAGCAGTACTTC
.	.	TRBV7-9	TRBJ1-2	14	CASSLGGLGHGYTF	TGTGCCAGCAGCTTAGGAGGCCTGGGGCATGGCTACACCTTC
.	.	TRBV28	TRBJ2-3	15	CASTVNYPSTDTQYF	TGTGCCAGCACCGTAAACTATCCTAGCACAGATACGCAGTATTTT
TRBD2	.	TRBV9	TRBJ2-7	13	CASGGGAGYEQYF	TGTGCCAGCGGGGGAGGGGCTGGCTACGAGCAGTACTTC
.	.	TRBV28	TRBJ1-1	16	CASSFGTNFMNTEAFF	TGTGCCAGCAGTTTCGGAACAAACTTCATGAACACTGAAGCTTTCTTT
.	.	TRBV29-1	TRBJ1-2	12	CSVDAGLGGYTF	TGCAGCGTTGATGCAGGGCTAGGCGGCTACACCTTC
.	.	TRBV19	TRBJ2-1	14	CASSRDRELDEQFF	TGTGCCAGTAGTAGGGATCGGGAGTTAGATGAGCAGTTCTTC
TRBD1	.	TRBV19	TRBJ1-4	14	CASHRQGRAEKLFF	TGTGCCAGTCACCGACAGGGGCGCGCCGAAAAACTGTTTTTT
TRBD1	.	TRBV28	TRBJ2-3	16	CASRPPGTGGTDTQYF	TGTGCCAGCAGGCCCCCCGGGACAGGGGGCACAGATACGCAGTATTTT
TRBD1	.	TRBV19	TRBJ1-5	15	CASMDRVYSNQPQHF	TGTGCCAGTATGGACAGGGTCTATAGCAATCAGCCCCAGCATTTT
.	.	TRBV6-1	TRBJ2-5	12	CASSYMGETQYF	TGTGCCAGCAGTTATATGGGAGAGACCCAGTACTTC
.	.	TRBV20-1	TRBJ1-2	11	CRAPVAGGYTF	TGCAGAGCCCCGGTGGCTGGAGGCTACACCTTC
TRBD1	.	TRBV6-6	TRBJ2-7	13	CASSYGGTGEQYF	TGTGCCAGCAGTTACGGGGGGACAGGCGAGCAGTACTTC
TRBD1	once	TRBV27	TRBJ2-3	15	CASSLEGAWADTQYF	TGTGCCAGCAGTTTAGAGGGGGCGTGGGCAGATACGCAGTATTTT
TRBD2	.	TRBV19	TRBJ2-2	15	CASGSGRDNTGELFF	TGTGCCAGTGGAAGCGGGAGGGATAACACCGGGGAGCTGTTTTTT
.	few	TRBV5-1	TRBJ2-5	15	CASSLSFAVARAQYF	TGCGCCAGCAGCTTGTCATTTGCGGTAGCTAGGGCCCAGTACTTC
.	.	TRBV6-6	TRBJ2-3	15	CASSYSAPAADTQYF	TGTGCCAGCAGTTACTCAGCCCCGGCAGCAGATACGCAGTATTTT
.	.	TRBV7-8	TRBJ2-1	15	CASSLYMSGVNEQFF	TGTGCCAGCAGCTTATATATGTCGGGGGTCAATGAGCAGTTCTTC
TRBD1	.	TRBV11-2	TRBJ2-7	16	CASSLAPWTGTYEQYF	TGTGCCAGCAGCTTAGCCCCTTGGACAGGGACCTACGAGCAGTACTTC
.	.	TRBV5-1	TRBJ2-1	15	CASSLIGAAVNEQFF	TGCGCCAGCAGCTTGATAGGTGCCGCGGTGAATGAGCAGTTCTTC
.	few	TRBV5-1	TRBJ2-7	13	CASSFGQLREQYF	TGCGCCAGCAGCTTTGGGCAACTACGCGAGCAGTACTTC
.	.	TRBV12-5	TRBJ2-3	15	CASARGWKGTDTQYF	TGTGCTAGTGCCCGGGGGTGGAAGGGCACAGATACGCAGTATTTT
.	once	TRBV6-6	TRBJ1-1	12	CASSYTLGVAFF	TGTGCCAGCAGTTACACCCTCGGGGTGGCTTTCTTT
.	.	TRBV7-8	TRBJ2-2	11	CASSPTGELFF	TGTGCCAGCAGCCCAACGGGGGAGCTGTTTTTT
.	.	TRBV27	TRBJ1-5	13	CASSLSPDQPQHF	TGTGCCAGCAGTTTATCTCCCGATCAGCCCCAGCATTTT
.	.	TRBV7-2	TRBJ2-5	12	CASSLKKETQYF	TGTGCCAGCAGCTTAAAGAAGGAGACCCAGTACTTC
.	few	TRBV6-1	TRBJ1-5	13	CASSEGLGQPQHF	TGTGCCAGCAGTGAAGGCCTGGGCCAGCCCCAGCATTTT
.	.	TRBV30	TRBJ1-5	15	CAWSPDGFFNQPQHF	TGTGCCTGGAGTCCGGACGGATTTTTCAATCAGCCCCAGCATTTT
.	.	TRBV13	TRBJ2-7	14	CASSYREGLRKEYF	TGTGCCAGCAGTTACAGGGAAGGACTTAGGAAGGAGTACTTC